A single sample gave rise to the 9 T cell receptor beta chains below, sequenced in a study of shared clonotypes between healthy human individuals. Data came from immunoSEQ multiplex PCR; TCRdb stores just in-frame clones and leaves some out. The data contain some 1,100,000 clones, 78% of them seen just once; the ten biggest clones take up approximately 0.56%. Sequencing used memory CD4+ T cells from PBMCs. Subset meaning: CD45RA-negative fraction. The receptor source for this set is a man younger than 35 in good health. Some clones in this sample may be carry-over from other donors' samples.

Concerning this clone itself: In the same sample, other DNA sequences code for this CDR3. The V call is TRBV28, the J call TRBJ1-2; D not resolved. Per germline, CDR1 MDHEN and CDR2 SYDVKM. Trimming shortened V by 4 bases and J by 0 bases, and 9 bases separated the two germline ends. CDR3 length: 14 residues. The CDR3, as DNA: TGTGCCAGCAGTTCGGGCGGAGCTAACTATGGCTACACCTTC. It encodes CASSSGGANYGYTF.

The chain recombines TRBV4-1 with TRBJ1-2; D gene unclear. Trimming stripped 1 base from V and 0 bases from J, with 9 bases between. The CDR3 is 15 residues long. The germline gives CDR1 MGHRA, CDR2 YSYEKL. The CDR3 DNA sequence: TGCGCCAGCAGCCAAGGGCAGACAACTAACTATGGCTACACCTTC. Translation: CASSQGQTTNYGYTF.

This chain uses TRBV28 with TRBJ2-7, with 8 positions matching TRBD1. Germline V gives CDR1 MDHEN, CDR2 SYDVKM. CDR3 size: 15 residues. J gave up 5 bases and V 6 bases, and 12 bases lay outside the gene matches. CDR3 protein: CASSLTGGIADEQYF. The CDR3 DNA sequence: TGTGCCAGCAGCTTAACAGGGGGAATCGCGGACGAGCAGTACTTC.

The chain links TRBV4-2 to TRBJ1-2, with D tentatively TRBD1 (6 bases). Germline CDR1 reads LGHNA; CDR2 reads YNFKEQ. CDR3 size: 16 residues. The germline V and J ends were trimmed by 1 base and 5 bases, with 17 bases remaining between them. The chain's CDR3 is CASSQVIPFQGYGYTF. The CDR3 nucleotides read TGTGCCAGCAGCCAAGTAATCCCCTTCCAGGGGTATGGCTACACCTTC.

The genes are TRBV9 and TRBJ2-2; 10 positions agree with TRBD2. Germline assignment: CDR1 SGDLS and CDR2 YYNGEE. The V segment lost 0 bases and the J segment 4 bases; nucleotides outside the gene matches: 6. This CDR3 comprises 17 residues. CDR3 protein: CASSVEAGGPGTGELFF. In DNA form, the CDR3 reads TGTGCCAGCAGCGTAGAAGCGGGAGGGCCGGGCACCGGGGAGCTGTTTTTT.

This clone was detected only a few times. The same CDR3 also results from other DNA sequences found in this sample. The V and J genes are TRBV5-1 and TRBJ2-7, with a tentative D call TRBD2 (5 bases). Germline V gene data show CDR1 as SGHRS and CDR2 as YFSETQ. The V end lost 0 bases, the J end lost 0 bases, and 7 bases lay between the germline ends. The CDR3 covers 14 residues. CDR3 amino acids: CASSLVAGSYEQYF. The CDR3, as DNA: TGCGCCAGCAGCTTGGTTGCGGGCTCCTACGAGCAGTACTTC.

This clone was recorded at least ten times. The rearrangement uses TRBV5-1 and TRBJ2-3; TRBD1 matches at 11 bases. This CDR3 has 15 residues. V shed 0 bases, J shed 7 bases, and the junction held 4 bases outside the gene matches. CDR1 and CDR2 from the germline V gene are SGHRS and YFSETQ. The CDR3 sequence is CASSLGDRGFNTQYF. The CDR3 DNA follows: TGCGCCAGCAGCTTGGGGGACAGGGGGTTTAATACGCAGTATTTT.

V is TRBV19 and J is TRBJ1-1, with 7 nucleotides matching TRBD1. Germline-derived CDR1 and CDR2 are LNHDA and SQIVND (reference sequence). CDR3 length equals 16 residues. The junction had 4 bases not matched to a gene; V was cut back by 0 bases and J by 0 bases. CDR3 sequence reads: CASSIDWDRMNTEAFF. Written as DNA, the CDR3 is TGTGCCAGTAGTATAGATTGGGACAGAATGAACACTGAAGCTTTCTTT. Together with reference TRBV19 and TRBJ1-1, the CDR3 gives the full variable domain: DGGITQSPKYLFRKEGQNVTLSCEQNLNHDAMYWYRQDPGQGLRLIYYSQIVNDFQKGDIAEGYSVSREKKESFPLTVTSAQKNPTAFYLCASSIDWDRMNTEAFFGQGTRLTVV.

In DNA form, the CDR3 reads TGTGCCAGCAGTGAGCGGGACTTCTATGGCTACACCTTC. Its translation is CASSERDFYGYTF. The chain has TRBV6-1 and TRBJ1-2, with a weak D call TRBD1 (5 bases). This CDR3 has 13 amino acids. The V gene lost 3 bases and the J gene lost 4 bases, with 9 bases spanning the gap. Germline-derived CDR1 and CDR2 are MNHNS and SASEGT.